This TCR beta chain was identified in a study of radiotherapy plus CTLA-4 blockade in lung cancer. As for the study in general: Objective responses were documented in 15% to 20% of patients, with disease control in about 29%. Study-wide points: Blood-borne expansion of tumor-derived TCR clones followed radiotherapy plus ipilimumab. Early blood T cell clone dynamics reportedly forecast response best, with interferon-beta.

Method: immunoSEQ multiplex PCR; TCRdb's copy keeps in-frame clones and lacks some. This sample has tens of thousands of clones, with 70% to 90% found just once. Chemo-refractory metastatic non-small-cell lung cancer patients underwent focal radiation alongside CTLA-4 blockade with ipilimumab. The trim removed 3 bases at V and 7 bases at J, leaving 4 bases unmatched. The CDR3 consists of 13 residues. Germline V gene data show CDR1 as MDHEN and CDR2 as SYDVKM. Points on this clone: Its antigen is unidentified.

The sample in question was peripheral blood, obtained from a patient treated with radiotherapy plus ipilimumab. The TCR was taken from a human donor with non-small cell lung cancer whose response to radiotherapy plus ipilimumab could not be evaluated. The V call is TRBV28, the J call TRBJ1-2; TRBD1 agrees at 8 bases. Here the CDR3 DNA reads TGTGCCAGCAGTTTTCAGGGGGCGTCTGGCTACACCTTC. It codes for CASSFQGASGYTF.